This T cell receptor beta chain stems from a study of graft-versus-host responses after intestinal transplantation. Germline loops: CDR1 MNHEY, CDR2 SVGAGI. V was shortened by 2 bases and J by 2 bases, with 4 bases between the two germline ends. The length of the CDR3 is 12 residues. In the case of this clone: Its antigen is not known.

Produced via immunoSEQ multiplex PCR; TCRdb's table is partial and in-frame only. The table has some 150,000 clones, about 90% seen once. The chain links TRBV6-5 to TRBJ2-7; D not resolved. Material: unstimulated CD4+ T cells sorted from spleen or lymph node cells, obtained before intestinal transplant. The sequence derives from a human donor who received an intestinal transplant. The CDR3 loop is CASSYNTYEQYF. CDR3 DNA sequence: TGTGCCAGCAGTTACAACACCTACGAGCAGTACTTC.